This TCR beta chain was retrieved from a study of blood T cell repertoires in COVID-19. In the study overall: Researchers got acute and convalescent COVID-19 samples from the United States, Italy and Spain.

Sequencing used immunoSEQ multiplex PCR; TCRdb keeps in-frame clones, though not all of them. The sample contains over 200,000 clones, more than 85% of which appear only once. V lost 1 base to trimming and J lost 8 bases; unmatched junction nucleotides: 4. Per the germline V gene, CDR1 is KGHDR and CDR2 is SFDVKD. This CDR3 is built from 16 residues. Seattle's cohort entered during active infection and was followed longitudinally. V is TRBV24-1 and J is TRBJ2-1, with TRBD2 matching over 13 bases. The sequenced sample consisted of peripheral blood. This TCR was recovered from a person aged 18-35 years with COVID-19, enrolled during active disease. The chain's CDR3 is CATSDFTLAGGDEQFF. CDR3 DNA: TGTGCCACCAGTGATTTTACACTAGCGGGAGGGGATGAGCAGTTCTTC.